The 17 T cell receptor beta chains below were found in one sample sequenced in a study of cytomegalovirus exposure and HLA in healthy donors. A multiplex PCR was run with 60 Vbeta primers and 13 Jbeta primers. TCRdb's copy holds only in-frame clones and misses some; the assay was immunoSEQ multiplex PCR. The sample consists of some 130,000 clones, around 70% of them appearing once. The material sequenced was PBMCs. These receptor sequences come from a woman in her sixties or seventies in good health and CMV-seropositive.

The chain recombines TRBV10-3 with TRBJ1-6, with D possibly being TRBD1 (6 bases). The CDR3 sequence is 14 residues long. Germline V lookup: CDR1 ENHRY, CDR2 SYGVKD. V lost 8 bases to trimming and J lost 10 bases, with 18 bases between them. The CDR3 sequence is CAIGRQESGSPLHF. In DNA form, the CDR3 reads TGTGCCATCGGCCGACAGGAAAGTGGGTCACCCCTCCACTTT.

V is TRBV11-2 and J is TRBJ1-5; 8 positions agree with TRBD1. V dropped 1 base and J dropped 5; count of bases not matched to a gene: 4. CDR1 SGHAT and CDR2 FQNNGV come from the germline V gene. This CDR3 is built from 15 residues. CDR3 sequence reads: CASSLAGTGDQPQHF. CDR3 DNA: TGTGCCAGCAGCTTAGCCGGGACAGGAGATCAGCCCCAGCATTTT.

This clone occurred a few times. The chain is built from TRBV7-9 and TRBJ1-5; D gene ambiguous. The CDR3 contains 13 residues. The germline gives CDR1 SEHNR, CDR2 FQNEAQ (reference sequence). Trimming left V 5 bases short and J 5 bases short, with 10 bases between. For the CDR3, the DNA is TGTGCCAGCAGCCTCTTAGCCGATCAGCCCCAGCATTTT. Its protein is CASSLLADQPQHF.

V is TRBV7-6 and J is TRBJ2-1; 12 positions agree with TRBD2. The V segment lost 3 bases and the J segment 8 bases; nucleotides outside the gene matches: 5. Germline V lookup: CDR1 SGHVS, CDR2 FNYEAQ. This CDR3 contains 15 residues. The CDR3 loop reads CASSFLAGGPDEQFF. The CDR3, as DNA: TGTGCCAGCAGCTTTCTAGCGGGGGGGCCGGATGAGCAGTTCTTC.

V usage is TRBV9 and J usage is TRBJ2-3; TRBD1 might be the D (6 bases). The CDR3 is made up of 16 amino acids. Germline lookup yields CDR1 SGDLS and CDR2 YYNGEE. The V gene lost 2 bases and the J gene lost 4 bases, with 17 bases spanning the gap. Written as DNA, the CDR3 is TGTGCCAGCAGCGTGGGTGGGGCAGGGGCATCAGATACGCAGTATTTT. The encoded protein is CASSVGGAGASDTQYF. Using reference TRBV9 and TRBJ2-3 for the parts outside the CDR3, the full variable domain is DSGVTQTPKHLITATGQRVTLRCSPRSGDLSVYWYQQSLDQGLQFLIQYYNGEERAKGNILERFSAQQFPDLHSELNLSSLELGDSALYFCASSVGGAGASDTQYFGPGTRLTVL.

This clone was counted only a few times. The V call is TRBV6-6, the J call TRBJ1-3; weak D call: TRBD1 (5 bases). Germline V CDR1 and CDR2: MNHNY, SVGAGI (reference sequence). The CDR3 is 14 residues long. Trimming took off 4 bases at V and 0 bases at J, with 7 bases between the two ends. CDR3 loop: CASSSQVSGNTIYF. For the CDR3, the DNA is TGTGCCAGCAGTTCACAGGTCTCTGGAAACACCATATATTTT.

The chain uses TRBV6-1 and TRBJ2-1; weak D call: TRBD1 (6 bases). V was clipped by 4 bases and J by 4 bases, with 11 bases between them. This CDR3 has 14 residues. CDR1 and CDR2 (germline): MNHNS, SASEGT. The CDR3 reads CASSVQGRYNEQFF. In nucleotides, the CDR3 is TGTGCCAGCAGTGTGCAGGGGCGTTACAATGAGCAGTTCTTC.

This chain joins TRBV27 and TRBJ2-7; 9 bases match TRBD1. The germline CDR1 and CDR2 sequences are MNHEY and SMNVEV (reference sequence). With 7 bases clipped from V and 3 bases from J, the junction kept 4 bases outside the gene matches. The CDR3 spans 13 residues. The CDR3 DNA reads TGTGCCAGCAAATCGGGACAGGGCTACGAGCAGTACTTC. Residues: CASKSGQGYEQYF.

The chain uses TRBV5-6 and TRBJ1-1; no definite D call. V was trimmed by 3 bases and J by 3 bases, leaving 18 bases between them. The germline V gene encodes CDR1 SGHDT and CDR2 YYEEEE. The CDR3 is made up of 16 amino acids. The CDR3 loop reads CASSYPSTGGYTEAFF. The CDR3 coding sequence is TGTGCCAGCAGCTACCCCTCGACCGGCGGTTACACTGAAGCTTTCTTT.

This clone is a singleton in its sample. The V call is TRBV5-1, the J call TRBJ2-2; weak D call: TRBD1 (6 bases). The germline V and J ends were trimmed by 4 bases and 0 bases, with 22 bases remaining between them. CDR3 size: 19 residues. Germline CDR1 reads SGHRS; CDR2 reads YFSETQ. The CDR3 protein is CASSRSWGQPVANTGELFF. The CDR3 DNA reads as TGCGCCAGCAGCCGATCTTGGGGACAACCGGTCGCGAACACCGGGGAGCTGTTTTTT.

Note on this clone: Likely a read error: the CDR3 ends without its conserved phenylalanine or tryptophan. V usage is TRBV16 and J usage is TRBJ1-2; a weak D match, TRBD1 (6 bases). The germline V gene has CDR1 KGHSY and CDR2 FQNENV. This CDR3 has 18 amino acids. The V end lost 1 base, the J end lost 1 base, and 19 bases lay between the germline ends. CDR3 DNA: TGTGCCAGCAGCCAATTGGGGACACGATTACCGGGTAACTATGGCTACACCCTC. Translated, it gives CASSQLGTRLPGNYGYTL.

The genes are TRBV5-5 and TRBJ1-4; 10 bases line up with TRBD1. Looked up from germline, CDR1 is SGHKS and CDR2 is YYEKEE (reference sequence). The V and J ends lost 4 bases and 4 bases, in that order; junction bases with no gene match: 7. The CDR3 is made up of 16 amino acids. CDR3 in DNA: TGTGCCAGCAGCGCGGGACAGGGGCCTCTTAATGAAAAACTGTTTTTT. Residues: CASSAGQGPLNEKLFF.

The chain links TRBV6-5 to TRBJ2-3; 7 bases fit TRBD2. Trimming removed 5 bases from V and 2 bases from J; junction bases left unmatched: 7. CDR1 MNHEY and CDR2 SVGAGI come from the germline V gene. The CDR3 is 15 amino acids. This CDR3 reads CASSLRGGTTDTQYF. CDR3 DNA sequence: TGTGCCAGCAGTCTCCGCGGGGGAACCACAGATACGCAGTATTTT.

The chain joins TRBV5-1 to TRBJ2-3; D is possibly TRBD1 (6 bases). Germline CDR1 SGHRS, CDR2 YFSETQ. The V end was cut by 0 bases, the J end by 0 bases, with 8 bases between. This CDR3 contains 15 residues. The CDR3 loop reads CASSLVGQSTDTQYF. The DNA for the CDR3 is TGCGCCAGCAGCTTGGTCGGACAGAGCACAGATACGCAGTATTTT.

DNA of the CDR3: TGCGCCAGCAGCTTGTCGGGGGGGTCACCAGAGACCCAGTACTTC. It specifies CASSLSGGSPETQYF. The V call is TRBV5-1, the J call TRBJ2-5; 8 bases are a match to TRBD2. The trim removed 1 base at V and 4 bases at J, leaving 6 bases unmatched. CDR3 length: 15 residues. Germline V lookup: CDR1 SGHRS, CDR2 YFSETQ.

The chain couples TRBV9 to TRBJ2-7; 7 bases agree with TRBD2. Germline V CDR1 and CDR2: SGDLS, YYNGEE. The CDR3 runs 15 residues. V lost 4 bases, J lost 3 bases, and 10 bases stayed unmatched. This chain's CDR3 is CASSTGGGGDYEQYF. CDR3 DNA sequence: TGTGCCAGCAGCACGGGTGGGGGAGGGGACTACGAGCAGTACTTC.

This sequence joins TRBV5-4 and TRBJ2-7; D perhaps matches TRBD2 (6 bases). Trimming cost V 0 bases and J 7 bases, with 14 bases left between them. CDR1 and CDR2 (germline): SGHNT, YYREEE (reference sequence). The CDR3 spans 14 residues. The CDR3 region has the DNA TGTGCCAGCAGCTTGGAGCCGTCAGGGAGGGAGCAGTACTTC. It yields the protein CASSLEPSGREQYF.